This T cell receptor beta chain is from a study of OX40 agonist ivuxolimab in advanced cancers. Regarding the complete study: The costimulatory receptor OX40 (CD134) was targeted by ivuxolimab, a fully human IgG2 agonistic monoclonal antibody. Of the approximately 50 dose-escalation patients, hepatocellular carcinoma was present in around 20, melanoma in approximately 15, renal cell carcinoma in 9 and head and neck cancer in 9. Intravenous ivuxolimab was administered to patients every 2 weeks at six dose levels: 0.01, 0.1, 0.3, 1.5, 3 and 10 mg/kg. In the dose-escalation cohort, 65% to 85% of patients were male, and the mean age was roughly 60 years with a range of roughly 20 to 85. Patients were allowed to have had prior anti-PD-1, anti-PD-L1 or anti-CTLA-4 therapy, and around 41% of the dose-escalation patients had previously received checkpoint inhibitors. The paper reports the monotherapy dose-escalation portion (N of about 51 patients) of the phase I ivuxolimab trial. The point of sequencing TCRbeta in the periphery was to test whether ivuxolimab changed TCR sequence diversity and drove clonal T-cell expansion. Three dose-escalation patients achieved partial responses, one with hepatocellular carcinoma and two with cutaneous melanoma. Results the study describes overall, beyond this receptor: On average, CD8+ T cells showed more expanded clones than CD4+ T cells after ivuxolimab. In partial responders in the 0.1-3.0 mg/kg groups, normalized peripheral clonal expansion was found to be among the lowest, especially among CD8+ T cells. At doses of 0.1 to 3.0 mg/kg, clonal expansion of both CD4+ and CD8+ blood T cells was observed from baseline to week 6. The antigen specificity of the clonally expanded peripheral T cells was not determined. Low levels of normalized T-cell clonal expansion were also shown by some nonresponding patients.

Relative to germline, V is missing 7 bases and J is missing 2 bases, with 12 bases of the junction outside any gene match. There are 16 amino acids in the CDR3, from cysteine to phenylalanine inclusive. The sequence is cut down to CDR3 DNA, 48 bases in frame from base 1. The germline V gene (reference sequence) yields MNHEY for CDR1 and SMNVEV for CDR2. Genomic DNA was isolated from the sorted cells so that the TCRbeta CDR3 region could be sequenced. TCRbeta CDR3 regions were sequenced using the immunoSEQ Assay. In its TCRdb copy, this immuneACCESS table keeps in-frame sequences only and misses some clones. Where compared with another copy, unresolved V genes explain less than half of these, and the others have no known cause. Across this sample there are about 50,000 clones, with approximately 85% seen only once. Of the sample, about 56% is held by the ten largest clones. Patients with autoimmune disease history or receiving systemic immunosuppression were excluded from the trial. Peripheral blood for TCR sequencing was drawn from every dose cohort at baseline, at cycle 4 day 1 and at cycle 7 day 1. Samples were obtained from an open-label, multicenter, first-in-human phase I dose-escalation trial of ivuxolimab. Adults with locally advanced or metastatic melanoma, renal cell carcinoma, hepatocellular carcinoma or head and neck squamous cell carcinoma were enrolled in the trial. Before TCR sequencing, CD4+ T cells and CD8+ T cells from peripheral blood were sorted into separate populations.

As to this clone: The target of this receptor is not known. Per-base quality was not reported, and no clone a single base away is much larger than it.

The sequenced sample was CD4+ or CD8+ T cells sorted from blood, obtained in a trial of the OX40 agonist ivuxolimab. The rearrangement joined TRBV27 to TRBJ2-7; TRBD1 fits 9 bases in the junction. The TCR sequence derives from an adult with an advanced solid tumor such as melanoma, head and neck, liver or kidney cancer. CDR3 protein: CASKILTGQGAYEQYF. In nucleotides, the sequence is TGTGCCAGCAAGATCCTTACGGGACAGGGTGCCTACGAGCAGTACTTC.